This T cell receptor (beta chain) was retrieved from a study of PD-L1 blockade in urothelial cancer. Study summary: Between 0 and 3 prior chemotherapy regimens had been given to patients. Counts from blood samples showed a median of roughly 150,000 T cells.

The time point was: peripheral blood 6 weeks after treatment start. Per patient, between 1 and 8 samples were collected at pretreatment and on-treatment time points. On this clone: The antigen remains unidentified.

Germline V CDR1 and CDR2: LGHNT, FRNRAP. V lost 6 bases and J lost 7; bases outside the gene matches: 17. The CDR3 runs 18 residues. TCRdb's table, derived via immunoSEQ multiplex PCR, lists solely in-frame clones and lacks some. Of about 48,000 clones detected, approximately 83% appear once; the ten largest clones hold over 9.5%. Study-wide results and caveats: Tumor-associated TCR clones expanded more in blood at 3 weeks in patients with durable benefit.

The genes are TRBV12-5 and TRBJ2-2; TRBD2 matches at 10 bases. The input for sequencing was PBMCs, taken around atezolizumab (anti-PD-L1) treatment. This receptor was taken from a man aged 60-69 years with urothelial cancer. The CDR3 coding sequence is TGTGCTAGTGGAAATACTTATAGCGGGGGGTTAGGTATCGGGGAGCTGTTTTTT. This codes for CASGNTYSGGLGIGELFF.